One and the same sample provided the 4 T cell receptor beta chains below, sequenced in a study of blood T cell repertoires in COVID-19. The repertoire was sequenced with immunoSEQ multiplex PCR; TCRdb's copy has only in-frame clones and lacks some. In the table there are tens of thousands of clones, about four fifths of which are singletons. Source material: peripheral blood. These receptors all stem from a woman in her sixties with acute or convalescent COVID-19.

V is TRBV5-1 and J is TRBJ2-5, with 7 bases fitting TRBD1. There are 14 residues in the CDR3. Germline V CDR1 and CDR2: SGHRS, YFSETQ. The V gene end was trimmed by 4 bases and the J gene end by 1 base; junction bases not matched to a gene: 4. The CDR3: CASSPGQPQETQYF. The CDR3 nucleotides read TGCGCCAGCAGCCCGGGACAGCCCCAAGAGACCCAGTACTTC.

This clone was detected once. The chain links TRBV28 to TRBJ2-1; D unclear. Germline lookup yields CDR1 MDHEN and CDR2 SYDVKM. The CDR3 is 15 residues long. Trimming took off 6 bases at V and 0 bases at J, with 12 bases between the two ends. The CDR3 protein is CASSPRSTSYNEQFF. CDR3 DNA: TGTGCCAGCAGCCCGCGGTCTACCTCCTACAATGAGCAGTTCTTC.

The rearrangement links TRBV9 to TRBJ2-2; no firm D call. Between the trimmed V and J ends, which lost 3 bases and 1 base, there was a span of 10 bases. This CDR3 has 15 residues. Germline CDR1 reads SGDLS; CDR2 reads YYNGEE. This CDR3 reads CASSEDLRNTGELFF. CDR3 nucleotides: TGTGCCAGCAGCGAAGACTTAAGGAACACCGGGGAGCTGTTTTTT.

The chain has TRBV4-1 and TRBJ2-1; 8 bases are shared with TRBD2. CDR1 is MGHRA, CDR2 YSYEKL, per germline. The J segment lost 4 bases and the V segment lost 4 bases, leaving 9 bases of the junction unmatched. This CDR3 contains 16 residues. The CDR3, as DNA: TGCGCCAGCAGCCCTTCCGCGGGAGGAAATTACAATGAGCAGTTCTTC. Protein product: CASSPSAGGNYNEQFF.